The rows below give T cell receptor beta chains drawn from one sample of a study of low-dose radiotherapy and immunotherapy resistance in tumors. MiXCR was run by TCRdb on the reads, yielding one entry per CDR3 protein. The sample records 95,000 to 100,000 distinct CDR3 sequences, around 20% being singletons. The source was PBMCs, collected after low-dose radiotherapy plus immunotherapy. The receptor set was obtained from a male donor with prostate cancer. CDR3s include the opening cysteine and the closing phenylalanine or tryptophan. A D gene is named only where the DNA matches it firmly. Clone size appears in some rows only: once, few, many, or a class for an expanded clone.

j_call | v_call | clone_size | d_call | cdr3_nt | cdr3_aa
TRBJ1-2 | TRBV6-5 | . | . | TGTGCCAGCAGACCCGGACGGGGCCCTAACTATGGCTACACCTTC | CASRPGRGPNYGYTF
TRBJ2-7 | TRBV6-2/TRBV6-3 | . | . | TGTGCCAGTTCAGCGAGCGGGTCCACCTACGAGCAGTACTTC | CASSASGSTYEQYF
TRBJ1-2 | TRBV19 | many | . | TGTGCCAGTAACCCCTGGGGGGTCTATGGCTACACCTTC | CASNPWGVYGYTF
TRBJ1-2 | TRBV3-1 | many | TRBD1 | TGTGCCAGCAGCCGACAGGGAGGGGACTATGGCTACACCTTC | CASSRQGGDYGYTF
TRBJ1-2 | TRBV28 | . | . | TGTGCCAGCAGTTCCGGGACCCAGTATGGCTACACCTTC | CASSSGTQYGYTF
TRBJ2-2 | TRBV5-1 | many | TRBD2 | TGCGCCAGCTACTACGGGGGGTCGAACACCGGGGAGCTGTTTTTT | CASYYGGSNTGELFF
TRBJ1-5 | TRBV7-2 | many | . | TGTGCCAGCAGCCTAACCCCCGGAGATCAGCCCCAGCATTTT | CASSLTPGDQPQHF
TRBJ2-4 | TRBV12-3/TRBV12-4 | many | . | TGTGCCAGCAGTTTAGGACTTCTATTAGCCAAAAACATTCAGTACTTC | CASSLGLLLAKNIQYF
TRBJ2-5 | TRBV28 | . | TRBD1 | TGTGCCAGCGTGAAGGGGGCTGCAGGGAGAGAGACCCAGTACTTC | CASVKGAAGRETQYF
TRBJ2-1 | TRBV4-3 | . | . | TGCGCCAGCAGCCAACTAATCAAGGGACAAGGCCCCAATGAGCAGTTCTTC | CASSQLIKGQGPNEQFF
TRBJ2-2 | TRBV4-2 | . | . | TGTGCCAGCAGCCAAGAAGGGGACGCCACGAACACCGGGGAGCTGTTTTTT | CASSQEGDATNTGELFF
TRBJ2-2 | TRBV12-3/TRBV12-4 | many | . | TGTGCCAGCAGTTTATGGCTAGCGCTTACCGGGGAGCTGTTTTTT | CASSLWLALTGELFF
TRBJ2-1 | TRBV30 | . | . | TGTGCCTGGGCTCCTGTGGGGGACTACAATGAGCAGTTCTTC | CAWAPVGDYNEQFF
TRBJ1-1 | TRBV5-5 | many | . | TGTGCCAGCAGCTTGGTCGTTCGGATGAACACTGAAGCTTTCTTT | CASSLVVRMNTEAFF
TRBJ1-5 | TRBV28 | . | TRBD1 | TGTGCCAGCAGTACTGAGGGACAGGGGGCCCAGCCCCAGCATTTT | CASSTEGQGAQPQHF
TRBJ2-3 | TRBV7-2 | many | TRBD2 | TGTGCCAGCAGCTCTCATCTAGCGGAGTTCACAGATACGCAGTATTTT | CASSSHLAEFTDTQYF
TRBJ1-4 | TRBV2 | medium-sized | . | TGTGCCAGCAAGGGGTCCGTGGATGAAAAACTGTTTTTT | CASKGSVDEKLFF
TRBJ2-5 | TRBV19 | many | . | TGTGCCAGTAGTATACGATCCAGGCAAGAGACCCAGTACTTC | CASSIRSRQETQYF
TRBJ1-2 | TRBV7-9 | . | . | TGTGCCAGCACCCCCCCGTCGGGGGTTCAGAATGGCTACACCTTC | CASTPPSGVQNGYTF
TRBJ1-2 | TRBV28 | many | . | TGTGCCAGCGCCCTGGGGGGCCCTTATGGCTACACCTTC | CASALGGPYGYTF
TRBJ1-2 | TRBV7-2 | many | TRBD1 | TGTGCCAGCAGCTACACAGGGGGCGCTGGCTATGGCTACACCTTC | CASSYTGGAGYGYTF
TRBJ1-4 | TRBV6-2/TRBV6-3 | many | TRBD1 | TGTGCCAGCGGCCTCGCAGGACAGGGAGTAGAAAAACTGTTTTTT | CASGLAGQGVEKLFF
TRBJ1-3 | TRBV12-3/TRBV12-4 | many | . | TGTGCCAGCAGTGTACAGGGCTCTGGAAACACCATATATTTT | CASSVQGSGNTIYF
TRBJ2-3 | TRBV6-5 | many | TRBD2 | TGTGCCAGCAGTTACCTCTCTAGCGGGGGGCCCAAGGATACGCAGTATTTT | CASSYLSSGGPKDTQYF
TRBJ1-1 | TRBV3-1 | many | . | TGTGCCAGCAGCCTAAAATCCCGGGACACTGAAGCTTTCTTT | CASSLKSRDTEAFF
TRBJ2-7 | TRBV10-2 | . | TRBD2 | TGCGCCACGCGGGGGGGCAGTTCCTACGAGCAGTACTTC | CATRGGSSYEQYF
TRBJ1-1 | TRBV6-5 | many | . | TGTGCCAGCAGTTACTCAAGCGGAGCTGAAGCTTTCTTT | CASSYSSGAEAFF
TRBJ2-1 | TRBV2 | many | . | TGTGCCAGCAGTTACGACGGGGAGCAGTTCTTC | CASSYDGEQFF
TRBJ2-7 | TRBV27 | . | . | TGTGCCAGCAGTTTCGGAGCAGCTGACGAGCAGTACTTC | CASSFGAADEQYF
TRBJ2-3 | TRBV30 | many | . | TGTGCCTGGTCACGGGACAGCACAGATACGCAGTATTTT | CAWSRDSTDTQYF
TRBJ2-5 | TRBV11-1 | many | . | TGTGCCAGCAGCCCTTGGGGGGACCGGCAGACCCAGTACTTC | CASSPWGDRQTQYF
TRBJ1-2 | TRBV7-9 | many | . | TGTGCCAGCAGCCCCGAAGGCTATGGCTACACCTTC | CASSPEGYGYTF
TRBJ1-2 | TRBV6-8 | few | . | TGTGCCAGCAGAACCGGGACACTTAACTATGGCTACACCTTC | CASRTGTLNYGYTF
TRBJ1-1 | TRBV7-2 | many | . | TGTGCCAGCAGCTTAGGACCTTTGAACACTGAAGCTTTCTTT | CASSLGPLNTEAFF
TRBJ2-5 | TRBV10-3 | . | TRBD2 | TGTGCCATCAGTAGCGGGAGTAATACGGAGACCCAGTACTTC | CAISSGSNTETQYF
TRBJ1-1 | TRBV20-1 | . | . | TGCAGTGCTAGTATCAAGGAGGCTGAAGCTTTCTTT | CSASIKEAEAFF
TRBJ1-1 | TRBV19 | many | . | TGTGCCAGTAGTGCCCAGTGGGGAGCGAACACTGAAGCTTTCTTT | CASSAQWGANTEAFF
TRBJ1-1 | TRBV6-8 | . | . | TGTGCCAGCAGCCAAGGGGCGCCCGGCACTGAAGCTTTCTTT | CASSQGAPGTEAFF
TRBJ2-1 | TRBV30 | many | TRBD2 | TGTGCCTGGAGTAGGGAGGGGCCACTCCGGGGTGAGCAGTTCTTC | CAWSREGPLRGEQFF
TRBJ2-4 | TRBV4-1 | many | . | TGCGCCAGCAGCCAGCTGGGACCCAGGGTCACCAAAAACATTCAGTACTTC | CASSQLGPRVTKNIQYF
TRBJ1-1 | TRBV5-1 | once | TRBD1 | TGCGCCAGCAGCCCCGGGACAGGAGCATCTGAAGCTTTCTTT | CASSPGTGASEAFF
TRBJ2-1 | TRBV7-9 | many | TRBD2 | TGTGCCAGCAGCCCCGGGACTAGCTACAATGAGCAGTTCTTC | CASSPGTSYNEQFF
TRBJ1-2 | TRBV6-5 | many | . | TGTGCCAGCAGTTACACCAGGGACTACTATGGCTACACCTTC | CASSYTRDYYGYTF